This T cell receptor (beta chain) was sequenced for a study of cytomegalovirus exposure and HLA in healthy donors. Looking at the study overall: Earlier results showed some 120 million unique TCR beta sequences derived from around 170 million T cells.

The PCR was carried out with 60 Vbeta primers and 13 Jbeta primers. TCRdb's copy holds only in-frame clones and misses some; the assay was immunoSEQ multiplex PCR. The sample carries about 120,000 clones, over 70% recorded once. V dropped 5 bases and J dropped 0; count of bases not matched to a gene: 6. The germline CDR1 and CDR2 sequences are SGHRS and YFSETQ. CDR3 size: 16 residues. The chain links TRBV5-1 to TRBJ2-1; 9 nucleotides agree with TRBD2. The sample was PBMCs. This TCR derives from a woman aged 40 to 55 in good health and CMV-seropositive. CDR3 loop: CASSRGSGSSYNEQFF. DNA for the CDR3: TGCGCCAGCAGTCGAGGTAGCGGGAGCTCCTACAATGAGCAGTTCTTC.